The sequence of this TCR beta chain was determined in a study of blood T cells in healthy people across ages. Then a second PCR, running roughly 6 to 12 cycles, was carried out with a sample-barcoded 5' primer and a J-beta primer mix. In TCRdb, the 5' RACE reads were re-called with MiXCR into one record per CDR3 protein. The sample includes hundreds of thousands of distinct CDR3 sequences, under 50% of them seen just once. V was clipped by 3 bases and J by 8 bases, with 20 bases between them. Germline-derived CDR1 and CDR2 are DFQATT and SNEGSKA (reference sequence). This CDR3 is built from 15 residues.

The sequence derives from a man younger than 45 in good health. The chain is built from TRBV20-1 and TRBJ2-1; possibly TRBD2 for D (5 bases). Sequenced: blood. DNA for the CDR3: TGCAGTGCTAGTGAGGGTGGCCTAGAATCGGATGAGCAGTTCTTC. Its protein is CSASEGGLESDEQFF.